This TCR beta chain was retrieved from a study of identical twins. In this sample, this clonotype turned up many times. Its antigen remains unidentified. Overall study findings and caveats: Researchers reported excess low generation probability among twin-shared out-of-frame alpha sequences. Modelling approaches yielded underestimates of out-of-frame TCR alpha sharing between monozygotic twins. The authors drew conclusions from cross-sectional statistical analysis rather than following the same donors.

TCRdb ran MiXCR on the 5' RACE reads and lists one entry per CDR3 protein. The table lists just under 650,000 distinct CDR3 sequences, about 7% of them singletons. The same specimen was also included in a second study, on yellow fever vaccine responses in identical twins.

This receptor was obtained from a woman between 18 and 29 years old in good health. The source material was PBMCs.

CDR3 bases: TGTGCCAGCAGTCCACCACAGGGCCTCCAGAGCGGGAGGGCCTACGAGCAGTACTTC. It specifies CASSPPQGLQSGRAYEQYF. The chain carries TRBV2 and TRBJ2-7, with TRBD2 matching 10 bases. The CDR3 is made up of 19 amino acids. J lost 2 bases, V lost 5 bases, and 18 bases had no gene match. Germline V gene data show CDR1 as SNHLY and CDR2 as FYNNEI. Together with reference TRBV2 and TRBJ2-7, the CDR3 gives the full variable domain: EPEVTQTPSHQVTQMGQEVILRCVPISNHLYFYWYRQILGQKVEFLVSFYNNEISEKSEIFDDQFSVERPDGSNFTLKIRSTKLEDSAMYFCASSPPQGLQSGRAYEQYFGPGTRLTVT.